The source of this T cell receptor beta chain is a study of CD8+ T cells in alopecia areata. Only a few counts were recorded for this clone. Sequencing relied on a cDNA template that was reverse transcribed from extracted RNA. TCRdb's copy holds only in-frame clones and misses some; the assay was immunoSEQ multiplex PCR. In the table there are 160,000 or so clones, about two thirds of which are singletons. As for treatment: oral pan-JAK inhibitor, 5-10 mg twice daily. Individuals with alopecia areata gave both lesional scalp punch biopsies and peripheral blood for collection. This clonotype originated in a human donor with alopecia areata. Material: CD4+ T cells sorted from blood, obtained at week 4, from a patient treated with tofacitinib.

The CDR3, as DNA: TGCAGCGTCGCGGACAGGGTTGGTTCACCCCTCCACTTT. Translated, it gives CSVADRVGSPLHF. The chain recombines TRBV29-1 with TRBJ1-6; 8 nucleotides line up with TRBD1. Germline V gene lookup returns CDR1 SQVTM and CDR2 ANQGSEA. This CDR3 region has 13 residues. The trim removed 6 bases at V and 9 bases at J, leaving 7 bases unmatched.